This TCR beta chain emerged from a study of molecular identifiers for immune sequencing clone quantification. Whole-study findings and limits: Clones exceeding 20 RNA copies carried over 98% of effector molecules but under 1% of naive-cell molecules.

The CDR3 spans 16 residues. CDR1 and CDR2 (germline): MNHNS, SASEGT. The V and J ends lost 6 bases and 2 bases, in that order; junction bases with no gene match: 9. To note about this clonotype: Its matching antigen is unknown. This may stem from a read error, because a much larger clone lies one nucleotide away.

TCRdb fed the PCR reads into MiXCR, producing one record per CDR3 protein. The data contain hundreds of thousands of distinct CDR3 sequences, 25% of them seen just once; the ten biggest clones take up 0.75% to 0.8%. The TCR comes from a human donor in good health. Some libraries in this study had Jurkat cell RNA spiked in. Sequenced sample: naive CD8+ T cells from blood, with Jurkat cell RNA spiked in. Subset meaning: FACS-sorted CD8+CD4-CCR7+CD45RA+ naive T cells. J is TRBJ2-7 and V is TRBV6-1; 11 positions agree with TRBD2. The CDR3 reads CASRIGASGGPYEQYF. CDR3 DNA sequence: TGTGCCAGCAGAATCGGGGCTAGCGGGGGGCCCTACGAGCAGTACTTC.